This T cell receptor beta chain originates from a study of T cell responses to AZD1222 COVID-19 vaccine. Study-wide findings and caveats: Without day 14 samples, only post-peak T cell repertoires were studied. Donor demographics were predominantly white British with a female majority; clonal diversity may be underestimated.

On this clone itself: Antigen specificity is unknown.

TCRdb's table, derived via immunoSEQ multiplex PCR, lists solely in-frame clones and lacks some. Of 85,000 to 100,000 clones listed, roughly nine tenths are singletons. Trimming left V 1 base short and J 5 bases short, with 9 bases between. The germline gives CDR1 GTSNPN, CDR2 SVGIG (reference sequence). The CDR3 spans 13 residues. This clonotype was obtained from an adult who received the AZD1222 COVID-19 vaccine. The chain links TRBV30 to TRBJ1-5, with D hard to call. The sequences come from peripheral blood, collected 28 days after the second AZD1222 dose. The DNA for the CDR3 is TGTGCCTGGAGTGGAACCTGGGATCAGCCCCAGCATTTT. This encodes CAWSGTWDQPQHF.